This entry lists 32 T cell receptor beta chains sequenced from one sample in a study of CXCR3-negative and CXCR3-positive naive CD8 T cells. Through 5' RACE with UMI labels, the TRB cDNA libraries were prepared. From the 5' RACE reads, TCRdb lists one entry per CDR3 protein and no DNA. Here the sample table reports around 50,000 distinct CDR3 sequences. Material: naive CXCR3- CD8+ T cells from blood. The subset here: CD45RO-CCR7+CD27+CD95- naive CD8+ T cells lacking CXCR3 (TNR3-). The receptor set was obtained from a human donor in good health. Some clones in this sample may be carry-over from other donors' samples.

The chain employs TRBV29-1 and TRBJ2-3; TCRdb outputs TRBD1, but without DNA this stays unchecked. There are 17 residues in the CDR3. The germline CDR1 and CDR2 sequences are SQVTM and ANQGSEA. The CDR3 sequence: CSVEDWGQGDGTDTQYF.

The rearrangement links TRBV28 to TRBJ2-5; TCRdb lists TRBD1, though no DNA is available to test this call. From germline, CDR1 is MDHEN and CDR2 SYDVKM. The CDR3 is 17 amino acids. The CDR3 loop reads CASSLGTVYPPQETQYF.

V gene TRBV12-3 or TRBV12-4 combines with J gene TRBJ2-1; TCRdb gives TRBD1 as the D gene, but with no DNA this cannot be confirmed. This CDR3 is built from 14 residues. CDR3 protein: CASSLAGAGNEQFF.

The rearrangement joins TRBV6-5 to TRBJ2-3; TCRdb's assignment of TRBD2 cannot be checked, as there is no DNA. This CDR3 region has 16 residues. Germline CDR1 MNHEY, CDR2 SVGAGI. CDR3 residues: CASSYVAGGSPDTQYF.

V is TRBV4-1 and J is TRBJ2-7; TCRdb reports TRBD1, a call that lacks DNA to check it against. Germline V gives CDR1 MGHRA, CDR2 YSYEKL. The CDR3 sequence is 17 residues long. CDR3 residues: CASSQDYRDRLGHEQYF.

The J gene is TRBJ2-3, the V gene TRBV28. The CDR3 has 12 amino acids. Looked up from germline, CDR1 is MDHEN and CDR2 is SYDVKM. CDR3 sequence reads: CASSLLLETQYF.

J is TRBJ1-2 and V is TRBV29-1. The CDR3 contains 16 residues. CDR1 and CDR2 from the germline V gene are SQVTM and ANQGSEA. The CDR3 sequence: CSVSPTTLVGGGTYTF.

V gene TRBV13 combines with J gene TRBJ2-3; TCRdb outputs TRBD2, but without DNA this stays unchecked. CDR1 is PRHDT, CDR2 FYEKMQ, per germline (reference sequence). The CDR3 spans 16 residues. The CDR3 here is CASSLVGGGATDTQYF.

This chain joins TRBV7-6 and TRBJ2-7; lacking DNA, the TRBD2 call made by TCRdb goes unchecked. This CDR3 is 13 amino acids long. The V gene's germline CDR1 is SGHVS and CDR2 FNYEAQ. The CDR3 region is CASSSSGGDEQYF.

The rearrangement joins TRBV18 to TRBJ1-6; as DNA is missing, the TRBD1 call by TCRdb cannot be tested. The CDR3 runs to 16 residues. Germline V CDR1 and CDR2: KGHSH, LQKENI. CDR3 in amino acids: CASSPEWTVSPSPLHF.

This rearrangement joins TRBV28 to TRBJ1-3. Germline V gives CDR1 MDHEN, CDR2 SYDVKM. The CDR3 length is 14 residues. CDR3 protein: CASSLSGSGNTIYF.

The rearrangement joins TRBV2 to TRBJ2-7; TCRdb's D call, TRBD2, is unchecked because there is no DNA. The CDR3 covers 13 residues. Germline V gives CDR1 SNHLY, CDR2 FYNNEI. The CDR3 is CASSGTYGDEQYF.

This chain uses TRBV18 with TRBJ1-2; TCRdb outputs TRBD1, but without DNA this stays unchecked. The length of the CDR3 is 17 residues. Per germline, CDR1 KGHSH and CDR2 LQKENI. The CDR3 here is CASSPTGTGTEDYGYTF.

V and J are TRBV20-1 and TRBJ2-7; TCRdb lists TRBD1, though no DNA is available to test this call. The CDR3 has 13 amino acids. Per germline, CDR1 DFQATT and CDR2 SNEGSKA (reference sequence). CDR3 amino acids: CSARGQDNYEQYF.

V is TRBV4-3 and J is TRBJ1-4; TCRdb gives TRBD1 as the D gene, but with no DNA this cannot be confirmed. Per the germline V gene, CDR1 is LGHNA and CDR2 is YSLEER. The CDR3 runs to 16 residues. CDR3 sequence reads: CASSESLGGLEEKLFF.

V gene TRBV29-1 combines with J gene TRBJ1-2; TCRdb names TRBD1, which stays unverified in the absence of DNA. Germline V gene sequence: CDR1 SQVTM, CDR2 ANQGSEA. The length of the CDR3 is 13 residues. CDR3 amino acids: CSVEVDRLGGYTF.

V and J are TRBV28 and TRBJ2-2; with no DNA, the TCRdb D assignment of TRBD2 cannot be verified. The CDR3 covers 16 residues. The germline V gene has CDR1 MDHEN and CDR2 SYDVKM. CDR3 sequence reads: CASNFPSGPNTGELFF.

The CDR3 reads CSAVGGQQLGGQYF. The rearrangement uses TRBV20-1 and TRBJ2-7; checking the TCRdb D call of TRBD2 is not possible without DNA. This CDR3 region has 14 residues. Germline CDR1 and CDR2: DFQATT and SNEGSKA (reference sequence).

This chain joins TRBV11-2 and TRBJ2-7; TCRdb proposes TRBD1, but this gene call is untestable without DNA. CDR3 size: 17 residues. The germline V gene encodes CDR1 SGHAT and CDR2 FQNNGV. This chain's CDR3 is CASSLTAGTESSYEQYF.

The chain recombines TRBV4-3 with TRBJ2-7. Germline loops: CDR1 LGHNA, CDR2 YSLEER. This CDR3 comprises 14 residues. CDR3 sequence: CASSQDSADYEQYF.

The chain combines TRBV24-1 with TRBJ2-2; TCRdb's D call of TRBD1 is untestable without DNA. Per the germline V gene, CDR1 is KGHDR and CDR2 is SFDVKD. This CDR3 has 14 residues. This CDR3 reads CATSDDRDTGELFF.

The chain has TRBV4-1 and TRBJ2-4. Germline V gene sequence: CDR1 MGHRA, CDR2 YSYEKL. The CDR3 is 16 residues long. CDR3 region: CASSQGPELAKNIQYF.

This chain links TRBV6-2 or TRBV6-3 with TRBJ2-7; TCRdb outputs TRBD2, but without DNA this stays unchecked. Per germline, CDR1 MNHEY and CDR2 SVGEGT. The CDR3 loop spans 17 amino acids. The CDR3 sequence is CASSYPTTSGGSYEQYF.

The V and J genes are TRBV3-1 and TRBJ2-1; TCRdb's D gene call, TRBD2, goes unchecked for lack of DNA. Germline assignment: CDR1 LGHDT and CDR2 YNNKEL (reference sequence). This CDR3 is built from 13 residues. CDR3 sequence: CASLAGEGNEQFF.

The chain carries TRBV7-9 and TRBJ2-5. The CDR3 loop spans 13 amino acids. CDR1 and CDR2 from the germline V gene are SEHNR and FQNEAQ (reference sequence). The CDR3 is CASSFPDQETQYF.

V gene TRBV30 combines with J gene TRBJ2-4. CDR1 is GTSNPN and CDR2 is SVGIG in the germline V gene (reference sequence). The CDR3 consists of 12 residues. The CDR3 reads CAWSVAKNIQYF.

The rearrangement links TRBV2 to TRBJ2-7; TCRdb calls TRBD1, which cannot be checked without DNA. This CDR3 is built from 15 residues. The germline gives CDR1 SNHLY, CDR2 FYNNEI. CDR3 sequence: CASRTGQGASYEQYF. Combining the CDR3 with reference TRBV2 and TRBJ2-7 gives the whole variable domain EPEVTQTPSHQVTQMGQEVILRCVPISNHLYFYWYRQILGQKVEFLVSFYNNEISEKSEIFDDQFSVERPDGSNFTLKIRSTKLEDSAMYFCASRTGQGASYEQYFGPGTRLTVT.

The gene calls are TRBV4-3 and TRBJ2-1; without DNA, the TCRdb call of TRBD1 cannot be checked. The CDR3 contains 13 residues. Germline loops: CDR1 LGHNA, CDR2 YSLEER. CDR3: CASSQWGGNEQFF.

This chain connects TRBV5-1 to TRBJ1-2; TCRdb reports TRBD1, a call that lacks DNA to check it against. The CDR3 sequence is 19 residues long. CDR1 SGHRS and CDR2 YFSETQ come from the germline V gene. CDR3 in amino acids: CASSLDLGTGGVLGYGYTF. The whole variable domain, filled in from reference TRBV5-1 and TRBJ1-2, reads KAGVTQTPRYLIKTRGQQVTLSCSPISGHRSVSWYQQTPGQGLQFLFEYFSETQRNKGNFPGRFSGRQFSNSRSEMNVSTLELGDSALYLCASSLDLGTGGVLGYGYTFGSGTRLTVV.

This chain joins TRBV25-1 and TRBJ2-5; TCRdb indicates TRBD1, and absent DNA this call remains unverified. Germline V CDR1 and CDR2: MGHDK, SYGVNS. The CDR3 extends over 16 amino acids. The CDR3 spells CASSDPRAAIQETQYF.

The chain combines TRBV6-2 or TRBV6-3 with TRBJ2-6; TCRdb designates TRBD1, a call that cannot be tested without DNA. There are 19 residues in the CDR3. Germline V gene lookup returns CDR1 MNHEY and CDR2 SVGEGT. The CDR3 sequence is CASSYRWGYEYSGANVLTF.

V gene TRBV29-1 combines with J gene TRBJ2-6. The CDR3 extends over 15 amino acids. Per germline, CDR1 SQVTM and CDR2 ANQGSEA. The CDR3 region is CSVELQVSGANVLTF.